This T cell receptor beta chain was identified in a study of T cells in localized non-small cell lung cancer. Study-wide points: Because only a single region of the tumor was sequenced, heterogeneity remains possible. Uninvolved adjacent lung, not tumor, had the highest T cell clonality. Median roughly 57 top-100 tumor clones were shared with paired adjacent lung. Increased T cell density in blood showed an association with longer overall survival.

Notes on this clone: Its antigen remains unknown.

Trimming took off 3 bases at V and 9 bases at J, with 15 bases between the two ends. The V gene's germline CDR1 is SGHNT and CDR2 YENEEA. The CDR3 covers 14 residues. Profiled with immunoSEQ multiplex PCR; TCRdb holds only in-frame clones, not every one. Found here are 25,000 to 30,000 clones, around 93% of them singletons; the top ten hold about 28%. The chain couples TRBV11-3 to TRBJ2-1; a weak D match, TRBD2 (5 bases). Sequencing was performed on peripheral blood, taken before any cancer treatment. The clonotype was recovered from an older female donor with stage I lung adenocarcinoma. CDR3 amino acids: CASSLNFGMGEQFF. CDR3 in DNA: TGTGCCAGCAGCTTGAATTTCGGGATGGGTGAGCAGTTCTTC.